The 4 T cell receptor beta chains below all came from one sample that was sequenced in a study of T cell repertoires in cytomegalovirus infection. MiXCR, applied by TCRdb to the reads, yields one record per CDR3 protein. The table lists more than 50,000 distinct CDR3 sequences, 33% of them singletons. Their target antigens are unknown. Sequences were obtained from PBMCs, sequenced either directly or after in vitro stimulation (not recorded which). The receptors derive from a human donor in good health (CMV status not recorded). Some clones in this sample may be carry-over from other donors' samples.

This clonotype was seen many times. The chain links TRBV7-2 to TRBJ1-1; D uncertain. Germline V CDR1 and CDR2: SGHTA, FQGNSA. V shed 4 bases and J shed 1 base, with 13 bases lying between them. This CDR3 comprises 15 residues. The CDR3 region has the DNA TGTGCCAGCAGCTCCCGACGACTCTCGAACACTGAAGCTTTCTTT. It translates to CASSSRRLSNTEAFF. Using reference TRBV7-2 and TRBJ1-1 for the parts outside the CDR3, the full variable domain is GAGVSQSPSNKVTEKGKDVELRCDPISGHTALYWYRQSLGQGLEFLIYFQGNSAPDKSGLPSDRFSAERTGGSVSTLTIQRTQQEDSAVYLCASSSRRLSNTEAFFGQGTRLTVV.

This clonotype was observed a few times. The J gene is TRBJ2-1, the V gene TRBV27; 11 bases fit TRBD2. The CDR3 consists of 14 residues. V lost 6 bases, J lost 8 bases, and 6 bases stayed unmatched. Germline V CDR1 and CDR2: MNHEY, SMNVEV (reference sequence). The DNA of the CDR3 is TGTGCCAGCAGCACTAGCGGGAGTTTCGATGAGCAGTTCTTC. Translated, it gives CASSTSGSFDEQFF.

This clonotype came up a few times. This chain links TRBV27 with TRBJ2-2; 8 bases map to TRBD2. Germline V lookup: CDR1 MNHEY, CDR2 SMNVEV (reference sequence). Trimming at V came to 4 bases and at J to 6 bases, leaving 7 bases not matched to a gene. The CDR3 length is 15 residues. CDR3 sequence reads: CASSSGGADAGELFF. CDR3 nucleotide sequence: TGTGCCAGCAGTTCCGGGGGGGCAGATGCCGGGGAGCTGTTTTTT.

The chain's CDR3 is CASSWRYEQYF. In nucleotides, the CDR3 is TGTGCCAGCAGTTGGAGGTACGAGCAGTACTTC. The chain joins TRBV28 to TRBJ2-7; tentatively, D is TRBD2 (5 bases). Germline lookup yields CDR1 MDHEN and CDR2 SYDVKM. The length of the CDR3 is 11 residues. Trimming took 4 bases from V and 4 from J, leaving 5 bases between them.